The source of this T cell receptor beta chain is a study of OX40 agonist ivuxolimab in advanced cancers. General observations from the study: Among some nonresponders, normalized T-cell clonal expansion was also low. Expansion of clones was among the lowest in partial responders at 0.1-3.0 mg/kg.

With regard to this clone: Its specificity is unknown.

Assay used: immunoSEQ multiplex PCR; TCRdb lists only in-frame clones, some missing. This table holds more than 70,000 clones, 80% to 90% found once. The material sequenced was CD4+ or CD8+ T cells sorted from blood, taken in a trial of the OX40 agonist ivuxolimab. The source is an adult with an advanced solid tumor such as melanoma, head and neck, liver or kidney cancer.

CDR3 region: CASSLGGVAYGYTF. The CDR3 DNA sequence: TGTGCCAGCAGCCTAGGGGGCGTGGCCTATGGCTACACCTTC. The V gene is TRBV11-2, the J gene TRBJ1-2; 7 bases agree with TRBD1. CDR1 and CDR2 from the germline V gene are SGHAT and FQNNGV. The CDR3 consists of 14 residues. V shed 5 bases and J 4 bases; nucleotides not matched to a gene: 7.